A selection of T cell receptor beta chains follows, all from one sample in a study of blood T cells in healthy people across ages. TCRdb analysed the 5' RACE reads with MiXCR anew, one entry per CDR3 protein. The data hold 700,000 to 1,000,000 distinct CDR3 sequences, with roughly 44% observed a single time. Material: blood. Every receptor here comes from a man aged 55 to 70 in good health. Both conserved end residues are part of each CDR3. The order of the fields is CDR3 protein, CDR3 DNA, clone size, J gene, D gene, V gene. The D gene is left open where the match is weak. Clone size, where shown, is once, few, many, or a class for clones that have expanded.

CDR3: CAIRKGDSPLHF
DNA: TGTGCCATTCGAAAGGGGGATTCACCCCTCCACTTT
size: once
J: TRBJ1-6
D: -
V: TRBV6-1

CDR3: CSAQTATGSYYEQYF
DNA: TGCAGTGCACAGACGGCCACAGGGAGTTACTACGAGCAGTACTTC
size: -
J: TRBJ2-7
D: -
V: TRBV20-1

CDR3: CASTRYTGELFF
DNA: TGTGCCAGCACCCGATACACCGGGGAGCTGTTTTTT
size: many
J: TRBJ2-2
D: -
V: TRBV6-2/TRBV6-3

CDR3: CASSPYGSYTDTQYF
DNA: TGCGCCAGCAGCCCGTACGGGTCCTACACAGATACGCAGTATTTT
size: few
J: TRBJ2-3
D: -
V: TRBV5-1

CDR3: CASRRGGQNTEAFF
DNA: TGTGCCAGCAGGCGTGGGGGCCAGAACACTGAAGCTTTCTTT
size: -
J: TRBJ1-1
D: -
V: TRBV9

CDR3: CASSQFTQVAEQYF
DNA: TGTGCCAGCAGCCAATTTACACAGGTGGCCGAGCAGTACTTC
size: -
J: TRBJ2-7
D: -
V: TRBV16

CDR3: CASSESISGSTFF
DNA: TGCGCCAGCAGTGAGTCGATTTCAGGGTCGACTTTCTTT
size: -
J: TRBJ1-1
D: -
V: TRBV10-1

CDR3: CATSPHGLPNAQYF
DNA: TGTGCCACCAGCCCCCACGGCCTCCCCAATGCGCAGTACTTC
size: -
J: TRBJ2-7
D: -
V: TRBV15

CDR3: CASSNSGREQYF
DNA: TGTGCCAGCAGCAACTCGGGACGCGAGCAGTACTTC
size: -
J: TRBJ2-7
D: -
V: TRBV7-9

CDR3: CASSVVAGAMSSGANVLTF
DNA: TGTGCCAGCAGCGTAGTGGCAGGGGCTATGAGCTCTGGGGCCAACGTCCTGACTTTC
size: -
J: TRBJ2-6
D: -
V: TRBV9

CDR3: CASSLGRGIYNEQFF
DNA: TGTGCCAGCAGCTTAGGCAGGGGAATATACAATGAGCAGTTCTTC
size: -
J: TRBJ2-1
D: -
V: TRBV7-3

CDR3: CASSLEQYHEQYF
DNA: TGTGCCAGCAGCTTAGAACAGTACCACGAGCAGTACTTC
size: -
J: TRBJ2-7
D: -
V: TRBV7-6

CDR3: CASSGTSGRTPYEQYF
DNA: TGTGCCAGCAGTGGGACGTCAGGGAGAACCCCCTACGAGCAGTACTTC
size: few
J: TRBJ2-7
D: -
V: TRBV12-3/TRBV12-4

CDR3: CASSYTLNVRIGGDTQYF
DNA: TGTGCCAGCAGTTACACGCTAAATGTTAGAATTGGGGGAGATACGCAGTATTTT
size: -
J: TRBJ2-3
D: -
V: TRBV6-2/TRBV6-3

CDR3: CASSQWDRWSYEQYF
DNA: TGTGCCAGCAGCCAGTGGGACAGGTGGTCCTACGAGCAGTACTTC
size: -
J: TRBJ2-7
D: TRBD1
V: TRBV3-1

CDR3: CSALIAGRENEQFF
DNA: TGCAGTGCCTTAATAGCGGGGAGGGAAAATGAGCAGTTCTTC
size: -
J: TRBJ2-1
D: TRBD2
V: TRBV20-1

CDR3: CASSVGAGVEDEQFF
DNA: TGTGCCAGCAGCGTAGGAGCGGGGGTTGAGGATGAGCAGTTCTTC
size: once
J: TRBJ2-1
D: TRBD2
V: TRBV9

CDR3: CASSLEQGWDEQYF
DNA: TGTGCCAGCAGCTTAGAACAGGGTTGGGACGAGCAGTACTTC
size: -
J: TRBJ2-7
D: -
V: TRBV11-2

CDR3: CASSTTRIAGAASEQFF
DNA: TGTGCCAGCAGCACAACCCGGATAGCGGGGGCCGCTAGTGAGCAGTTCTTC
size: -
J: TRBJ2-1
D: -
V: TRBV21-1

CDR3: CASGRNPYEQYF
DNA: TGTGCCAGCGGGAGGAACCCCTACGAGCAGTACTTC
size: -
J: TRBJ2-7
D: -
V: TRBV6-2/TRBV6-3

CDR3: CASSTRDGRDYTF
DNA: TGTGCCAGCAGCACCCGGGACGGACGTGACTACACCTTC
size: -
J: TRBJ1-2
D: -
V: TRBV7-2

CDR3: CASSVDRGIEGYTF
DNA: TGTGCCAGCAGCGTAGATCGAGGGATAGAGGGCTACACCTTC
size: -
J: TRBJ1-2
D: -
V: TRBV11-2

CDR3: CASSPSPAGEYEQYF
DNA: TGTGCCAGCAGCCCCTCCCCAGCCGGAGAGTACGAGCAGTACTTC
size: few
J: TRBJ2-7
D: -
V: TRBV12-3/TRBV12-4

CDR3: CSAEGQGGYNEQFF
DNA: TGCAGTGCGGAGGGACAGGGAGGATACAATGAGCAGTTCTTC
size: -
J: TRBJ2-1
D: TRBD1
V: TRBV20-1

CDR3: CASSQGSGINEKLFF
DNA: TGTGCCAGCAGCCAAGGATCAGGGATTAATGAAAAACTGTTTTTT
size: few
J: TRBJ1-4
D: -
V: TRBV14

CDR3: CASSEAPGQSTDTQYF
DNA: TGTGCCAGCAGTGAAGCCCCGGGACAGAGCACAGATACGCAGTATTTT
size: -
J: TRBJ2-3
D: TRBD1
V: TRBV6-1

CDR3: CASRLRGTVLNTEAFF
DNA: TGTGCCAGCAGATTACGGGGGACAGTTCTGAACACTGAAGCTTTCTTT
size: -
J: TRBJ1-1
D: TRBD1
V: TRBV6-6

CDR3: CASSLSSGGGINEQFF
DNA: TGTGCCAGCAGCTTGTCAAGCGGGGGGGGCATCAATGAGCAGTTCTTC
size: few
J: TRBJ2-1
D: TRBD2
V: TRBV7-2

CDR3: CASSSDAANEQYF
DNA: TGCGCCAGCAGCTCGGATGCTGCCAACGAGCAGTACTTC
size: -
J: TRBJ2-7
D: -
V: TRBV5-1

CDR3: CASSPSSRRYEQYF
DNA: TGTGCCAGCAGCCCCTCTTCCCGCAGATACGAGCAGTACTTC
size: few
J: TRBJ2-7
D: -
V: TRBV12-3/TRBV12-4

CDR3: CAISESKGRGETQYF
DNA: TGTGCCATCAGTGAGTCGAAGGGCCGCGGGGAGACCCAGTACTTC
size: -
J: TRBJ2-5
D: -
V: TRBV10-3

CDR3: CASSFKQGGETQYF
DNA: TGTGCCAGCAGCTTCAAACAGGGGGGAGAGACCCAGTACTTC
size: few
J: TRBJ2-5
D: TRBD1
V: TRBV5-6